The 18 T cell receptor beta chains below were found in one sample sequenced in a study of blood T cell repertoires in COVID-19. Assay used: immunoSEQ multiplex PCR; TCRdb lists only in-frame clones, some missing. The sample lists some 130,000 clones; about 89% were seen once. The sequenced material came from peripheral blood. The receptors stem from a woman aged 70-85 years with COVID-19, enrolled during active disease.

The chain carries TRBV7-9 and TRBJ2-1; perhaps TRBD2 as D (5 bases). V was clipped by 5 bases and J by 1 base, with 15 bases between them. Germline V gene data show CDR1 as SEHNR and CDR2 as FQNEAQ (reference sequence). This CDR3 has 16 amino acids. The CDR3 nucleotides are TGTGCCAGCAGCCCTCCGGGGTCTCCTTCCTACAATGAGCAGTTCTTC. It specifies CASSPPGSPSYNEQFF.

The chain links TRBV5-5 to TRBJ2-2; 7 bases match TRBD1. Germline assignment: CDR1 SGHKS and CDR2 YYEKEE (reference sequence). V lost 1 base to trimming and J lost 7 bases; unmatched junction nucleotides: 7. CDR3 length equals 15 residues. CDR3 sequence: CASSLSTGEGGELFF. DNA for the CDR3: TGTGCCAGCAGCTTGTCCACAGGGGAAGGCGGGGAGCTGTTTTTT. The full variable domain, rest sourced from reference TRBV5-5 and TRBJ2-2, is DAGVTQSPTHLIKTRGQQVTLRCSPISGHKSVSWYQQVLGQGPQFIFQYYEKEERGRGNFPDRFSARQFPNYSSELNVNALLLGDSALYLCASSLSTGEGGELFFGEGSRLTVL.

The CDR3, as DNA: TGTGCCAGCTCACCCGGGGACTACGAGCAGTACTTC. This codes for CASSPGDYEQYF. The chain has TRBV18 and TRBJ2-7; maybe TRBD2 (5 bases). From germline, CDR1 is KGHSH and CDR2 LQKENI. This CDR3 comprises 12 residues. V lost 3 bases and J lost 3, with 6 bases in between.

The CDR3 loop reads CASSETGLTNNEQFF. The CDR3 DNA follows: TGCGCCAGCAGTGAGACGGGTCTAACAAACAATGAGCAGTTCTTC. The chain has TRBV10-1 and TRBJ2-1; D remains ambiguous. Trimming pared 2 bases from V and 5 bases from J, leaving 13 bases between. Germline V gene data show CDR1 as WNHNN and CDR2 as SYGVQD (reference sequence). The CDR3 length is 15 residues.

As DNA, the CDR3 is TGTGCCAGCAGTTACGGCGGGACAGGTGAAGCTTTCTTT. Translated, it gives CASSYGGTGEAFF. The chain joins TRBV28 to TRBJ1-1; TRBD1 matches 8 bases. Germline CDR1 is MDHEN and CDR2 is SYDVKM. Germline trimming cut 4 bases from V and 7 bases from J; bases unmatched to any gene: 5. This CDR3 spans 13 amino acids.

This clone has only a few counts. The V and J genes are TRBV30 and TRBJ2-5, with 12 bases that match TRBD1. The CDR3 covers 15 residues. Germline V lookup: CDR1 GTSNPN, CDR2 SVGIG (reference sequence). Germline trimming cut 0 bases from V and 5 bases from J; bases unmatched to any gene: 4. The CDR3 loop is CAWSVGQGARETQYF. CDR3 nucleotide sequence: TGTGCCTGGAGTGTGGGACAGGGGGCACGTGAGACCCAGTACTTC.

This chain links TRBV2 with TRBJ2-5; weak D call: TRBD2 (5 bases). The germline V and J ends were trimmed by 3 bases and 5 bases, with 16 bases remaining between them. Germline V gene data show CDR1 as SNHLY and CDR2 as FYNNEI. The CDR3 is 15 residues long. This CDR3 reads CASSDFLGGWETQYF. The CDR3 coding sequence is TGTGCCAGCAGTGACTTTTTGGGCGGGTGGGAGACCCAGTACTTC.

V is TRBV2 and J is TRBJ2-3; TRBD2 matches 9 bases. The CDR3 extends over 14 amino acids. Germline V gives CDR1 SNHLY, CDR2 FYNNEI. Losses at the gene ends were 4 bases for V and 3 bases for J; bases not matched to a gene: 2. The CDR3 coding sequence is TGTGCCAGCAGTGCAGGACTAGCGACAGATACGCAGTATTTT. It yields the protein CASSAGLATDTQYF.

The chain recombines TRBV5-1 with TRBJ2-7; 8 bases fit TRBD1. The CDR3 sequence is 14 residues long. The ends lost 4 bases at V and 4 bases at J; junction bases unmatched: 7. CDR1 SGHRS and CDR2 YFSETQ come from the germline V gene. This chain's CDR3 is CASSPDRASYEQYF. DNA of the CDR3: TGCGCCAGCAGCCCGGACAGGGCTTCTTACGAGCAGTACTTC.

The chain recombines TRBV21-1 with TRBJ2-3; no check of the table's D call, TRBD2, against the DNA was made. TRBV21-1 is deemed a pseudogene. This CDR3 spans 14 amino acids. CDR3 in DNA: TGTGCCAGCAGCAAAGGAGCCGGGAGAGATACGCAGTATTTT. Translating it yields CASSKGAGRDTQYF.

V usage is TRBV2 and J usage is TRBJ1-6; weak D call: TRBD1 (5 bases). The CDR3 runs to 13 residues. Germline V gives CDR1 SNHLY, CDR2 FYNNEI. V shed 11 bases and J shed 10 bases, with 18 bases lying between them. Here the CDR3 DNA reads TGTGCCGTAAATGGGGCAGGGTCCTCACCCCTCCACTTT. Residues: CAVNGAGSSPLHF.

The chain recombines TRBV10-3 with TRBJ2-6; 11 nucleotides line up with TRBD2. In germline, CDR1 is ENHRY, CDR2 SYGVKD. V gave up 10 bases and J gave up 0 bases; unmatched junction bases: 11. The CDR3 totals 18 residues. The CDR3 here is CATLPSGGTNSGANVLTF. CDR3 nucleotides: TGTGCCACTCTTCCTAGCGGGGGGACGAACTCTGGGGCCAACGTCCTGACTTTC.

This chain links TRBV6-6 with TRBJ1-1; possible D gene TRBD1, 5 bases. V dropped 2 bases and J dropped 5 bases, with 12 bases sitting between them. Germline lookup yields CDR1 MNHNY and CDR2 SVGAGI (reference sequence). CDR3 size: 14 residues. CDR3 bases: TGTGCCAGCAGTTACGGCAGGGATTTTACTGAAGCTTTCTTT. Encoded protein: CASSYGRDFTEAFF.

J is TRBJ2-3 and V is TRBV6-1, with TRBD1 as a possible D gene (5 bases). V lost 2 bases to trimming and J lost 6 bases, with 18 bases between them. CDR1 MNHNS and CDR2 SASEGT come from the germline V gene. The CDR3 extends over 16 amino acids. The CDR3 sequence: CASSERLTAGPDTQYF. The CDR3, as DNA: TGTGCCAGCAGTGAACGTTTGACAGCCGGGCCTGATACGCAGTATTTT.

The CDR3 protein is CASSEYVSATGELFF. As DNA, the CDR3 is TGTGCCAGCAGTGAATATGTCAGCGCAACCGGGGAGCTGTTTTTT. The J gene is TRBJ2-2, the V gene TRBV2; no definite D call. The CDR3 covers 15 residues. CDR1 is SNHLY, CDR2 FYNNEI, per germline. V lost 2 bases and J lost 5, with 12 bases in between.

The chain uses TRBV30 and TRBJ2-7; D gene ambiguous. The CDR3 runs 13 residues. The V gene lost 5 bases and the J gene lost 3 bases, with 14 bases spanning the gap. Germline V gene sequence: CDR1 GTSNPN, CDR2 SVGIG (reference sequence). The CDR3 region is CAWRPPPYYEQYF. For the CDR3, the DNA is TGTGCCTGGCGCCCTCCGCCCTACTACGAGCAGTACTTC. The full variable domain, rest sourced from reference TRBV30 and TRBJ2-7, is SQTIHQWPATLVQPVGSPLSLECTVEGTSNPNLYWYRQAAGRGLQLLFYSVGIGQISSEVPQNLSASRPQDRQFILSSKKLLLSDSGFYLCAWRPPPYYEQYFGPGTRLTVT.

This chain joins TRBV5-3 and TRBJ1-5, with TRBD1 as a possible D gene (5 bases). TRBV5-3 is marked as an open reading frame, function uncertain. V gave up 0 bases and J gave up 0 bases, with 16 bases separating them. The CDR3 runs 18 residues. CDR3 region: CARSLGPPGLNSNQPQHF. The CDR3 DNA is TGTGCCAGAAGCTTGGGGCCGCCGGGACTGAATAGCAATCAGCCCCAGCATTTT.

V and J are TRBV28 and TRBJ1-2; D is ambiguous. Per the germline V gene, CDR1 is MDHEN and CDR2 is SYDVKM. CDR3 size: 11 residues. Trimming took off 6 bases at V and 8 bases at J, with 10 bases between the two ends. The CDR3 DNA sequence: TGTGCCAGCAGGCTAAAGTGGGGCTACACCTTC. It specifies CASRLKWGYTF.